These 17 T cell receptor beta chains share one sample of origin, sequenced in a study of T cell responses to AZD1222 COVID-19 vaccine. The protocol was immunoSEQ multiplex PCR, while the TCRdb copy is restricted to in-frame clones and leaves out a portion. The profile shows 95,000 to 100,000 clones, 89% of them singletons. The source material was peripheral blood, sampled on day 0 of AZD1222 vaccination. The receptors stem from an adult in good health.

V gene TRBV30 combines with J gene TRBJ1-1; D might be TRBD1 (5 bases). CDR3 size: 15 residues. From germline, CDR1 is GTSNPN and CDR2 SVGIG (reference sequence). Trimming shortened V by 2 bases and J by 3 bases, and 16 bases separated the two germline ends. The CDR3 DNA reads TGTGCCTGGAGTCTGGGCATCCGAGGGGACACTGAAGCTTTCTTT. Translated, it gives CAWSLGIRGDTEAFF.

This clone was detected only once. This chain uses TRBV15 with TRBJ1-5, with D possibly being TRBD1 (5 bases). Germline lookup yields CDR1 LNHNV and CDR2 YYDKDF (reference sequence). V was clipped by 2 bases and J by 2 bases, with 16 bases between them. The CDR3 covers 17 residues. The CDR3 reads CATSRLGEGRGNQPQHF. DNA of the CDR3: TGTGCCACCAGCAGACTGGGGGAGGGGCGCGGCAATCAGCCCCAGCATTTT.

A few counts support this clone. This chain connects TRBV30 to TRBJ1-6, with D possibly matching TRBD1 (5 bases). V lost 1 base to trimming and J lost 5 bases, with 9 bases between them. This CDR3 has 14 residues. Looked up from germline, CDR1 is GTSNPN and CDR2 is SVGIG (reference sequence). The CDR3 DNA is TGTGCCTGGAGTGCGGGGCAGGATAATTCACCCCTCCACTTT. Translated, it gives CAWSAGQDNSPLHF.

The genes are TRBV4-3 and TRBJ1-4, with D possibly matching TRBD1 (6 bases). V shed 2 bases and J shed 5 bases, with 18 bases lying between them. This CDR3 is built from 17 residues. Germline CDR1 LGHNA, CDR2 YSLEER. CDR3 protein: CASSQRTTGSLNEKLFF. In DNA, the CDR3 is TGCGCCAGCAGCCAAAGGACTACAGGGTCATTAAATGAAAAACTGTTTTTT.

The chain couples TRBV6-6 to TRBJ2-1; D is unresolved. The CDR3 totals 11 residues. Looked up from germline, CDR1 is MNHNY and CDR2 is SVGAGI (reference sequence). V gave up 6 bases and J gave up 4 bases, with 4 bases separating them. The CDR3 DNA is TGTGCCAGCAGCCCTTACAATGAGCAGTTCTTC. This encodes CASSPYNEQFF.

This chain joins TRBV3-1 (or the pseudogene TRBV3-2) and TRBJ2-1; TRBD2 matches at 11 bases. The CDR3 is 18 amino acids. After removal of 0 bases from V and 5 bases from J, the junction contained 9 bases not matched to a gene. From germline, CDR1 is LGHDT and CDR2 YNNKEL (reference sequence). In DNA, the CDR3 is TGTGCCAGCAGCCAAGACGGGGTAGCGGGGGGGATCCACAATGAGCAGTTCTTC. It specifies CASSQDGVAGGIHNEQFF.

J is TRBJ1-4 and V is TRBV19; TRBD1 might be the D (6 bases). CDR3 length: 15 amino acids. The germline V gene encodes CDR1 LNHDA and CDR2 SQIVND (reference sequence). Deletions cut 5 bases from V and 8 bases from J, with 18 bases between. CDR3 nucleotide sequence: TGTGCCAGTAGTCATCAGTGGGGGGGCCTAGAAAAACTGTTTTTT. Protein: CASSHQWGGLEKLFF. Looking up the rest from reference TRBV19 and TRBJ1-4 gives the full variable domain: DGGITQSPKYLFRKEGQNVTLSCEQNLNHDAMYWYRQDPGQGLRLIYYSQIVNDFQKGDIAEGYSVSREKKESFPLTVTSAQKNPTAFYLCASSHQWGGLEKLFFGSGTQLSVL.

CDR3 sequence: CAWSPGQGRETQYF. CDR3 in DNA: TGTGCCTGGAGTCCGGGACAGGGTCGAGAGACCCAGTACTTC. This chain links TRBV30 with TRBJ2-5, with 9 bases matching TRBD1. The V gene end was trimmed by 2 bases and the J gene end by 4 bases; junction bases not matched to a gene: 5. Germline V gives CDR1 GTSNPN, CDR2 SVGIG (reference sequence). The CDR3 covers 14 residues.

J is TRBJ1-4 and V is TRBV10-3; 8 bases agree with TRBD1. Germline V gene data show CDR1 as ENHRY and CDR2 as SYGVKD. V gave up 11 bases and J gave up 8 bases; unmatched junction bases: 7. The length of the CDR3 is 12 residues. The DNA for the CDR3 is TGTGCCTCCGGACAGGGAGGGGAAAAACTGTTTTTT. Protein sequence: CASGQGGEKLFF.

This clone was detected only once. This rearrangement joins TRBV19 to TRBJ2-1; TRBD1 is a possible D gene (6 bases). This CDR3 region has 14 residues. V was cut by 3 bases and J by 6 bases, with 12 bases left in between. From germline, CDR1 is LNHDA and CDR2 SQIVND (reference sequence). CDR3 nucleotide sequence: TGTGCCAGTAGTATCCAGGGGCAGTTCAATGAGCAGTTCTTC. Protein product: CASSIQGQFNEQFF. The variable domain in full, completed from reference TRBV19 and TRBJ2-1, reads DGGITQSPKYLFRKEGQNVTLSCEQNLNHDAMYWYRQDPGQGLRLIYYSQIVNDFQKGDIAEGYSVSREKKESFPLTVTSAQKNPTAFYLCASSIQGQFNEQFFGPGTRLTVL.

DNA of the CDR3: TGTGCCAGCAAGCCTGGGACAGGGGCTTACAATGAGCAGTTCTTC. This gives the protein CASKPGTGAYNEQFF. The chain couples TRBV27 to TRBJ2-1; 10 nucleotides line up with TRBD1. The CDR3 has 15 amino acids. Trimming cost V 7 bases and J 4 bases; bases outside gene matches: 7. From germline, CDR1 is MNHEY and CDR2 SMNVEV (reference sequence).

The chain carries TRBV5-1 and TRBJ2-2; 7 positions match TRBD1. CDR1 and CDR2 from the germline V gene are SGHRS and YFSETQ. Trimming removed 4 bases from V and 7 bases from J; junction bases left unmatched: 4. This CDR3 has 13 residues. The CDR3 DNA is TGCGCCAGCAGCCTGACAGGGTACGGGGAGCTGTTTTTT. Residues: CASSLTGYGELFF.

This chain joins TRBV4-1 and TRBJ2-7; D is unclear. The CDR3 is 12 residues long. V was shortened by 3 bases and J by 6 bases, with 9 bases between the two germline ends. Per the germline V gene, CDR1 is MGHRA and CDR2 is YSYEKL. CDR3 region: CASSHLGVEQYF. DNA of the CDR3: TGCGCCAGCAGCCACCTAGGCGTCGAGCAGTACTTC.

The chain joins TRBV18 to TRBJ1-1; unclear D gene. From germline, CDR1 is KGHSH and CDR2 LQKENI. V lost 6 bases, J lost 8 bases, and 13 bases lay in between. The CDR3 loop spans 12 amino acids. The CDR3 reads CASSRTTVEAFF. The CDR3 DNA reads as TGTGCCAGCTCCAGAACTACAGTCGAAGCTTTCTTT.

This chain links TRBV2 with TRBJ1-5, with D maybe TRBD1 (5 bases). V shed 7 bases and J shed 6 bases, with 13 bases lying between them. CDR1 is SNHLY and CDR2 is FYNNEI in the germline V gene. This CDR3 region has 13 residues. CDR3 DNA sequence: TGTGCCAGCATCCCAGGGTTGGGTCAGCCCCAGCATTTT. Residues: CASIPGLGQPQHF. The variable domain in full, with the rest retrieved from reference TRBV2 and TRBJ1-5, is EPEVTQTPSHQVTQMGQEVILRCVPISNHLYFYWYRQILGQKVEFLVSFYNNEISEKSEIFDDQFSVERPDGSNFTLKIRSTKLEDSAMYFCASIPGLGQPQHFGDGTRLSIL.

The rearrangement links TRBV7-9 to TRBJ2-1; D gene uncertain. Per the germline V gene, CDR1 is SEHNR and CDR2 is FQNEAQ (reference sequence). The CDR3 consists of 13 residues. With 1 base removed from V and 5 bases from J, the gap between germline ends came to 6 bases. The chain's CDR3 is CASSLGQHNEQFF. Here the CDR3 DNA reads TGTGCCAGCAGCTTAGGGCAGCACAATGAGCAGTTCTTC.

The chain couples TRBV30 to TRBJ1-1, with 10 nucleotides matching TRBD1. J was trimmed by 4 bases and V by 5 bases; bases with no gene match: 7. Germline CDR1 is GTSNPN and CDR2 is SVGIG (reference sequence). The CDR3 runs to 14 residues. The CDR3 reads CAWDKDRGSTEAFF. The CDR3 region has the DNA TGTGCCTGGGATAAGGACAGGGGGTCCACTGAAGCTTTCTTT.